A selection of T cell receptor beta chains follows, all from one sample in a study of blood T cells in healthy people across ages. TCRdb independently ran MiXCR on the 5' RACE reads; one entry per CDR3 protein. Of about 970,000 distinct CDR3 sequences listed, around 54% are singletons. The sequenced sample was blood. Every receptor here comes from a woman in her sixties in good health. Each CDR3 is given with its conserved first and last residue. Fields, in order: V gene, J gene, clone size, CDR3 protein. The listing skips clone size in some rows; elsewhere it reads once, few, many or a size class.

V: TRBV5-1
J: TRBJ2-5
size: -
CDR3: CASSLLRTGDVGQYF

V: TRBV18
J: TRBJ2-3
size: -
CDR3: CASSAGDSTDTQYF

V: TRBV28
J: TRBJ2-1
size: once
CDR3: CASRTPDNYNEQIF

V: TRBV20-1
J: -
size: once
CDR3: CSVANSGPYEQYF

V: TRBV3-1
J: TRBJ2-3
size: -
CDR3: CASSGILEDTQYF

V: TRBV7-2
J: TRBJ2-5
size: many
CDR3: CASSLGKQGTQYF

V: TRBV6-5
J: TRBJ2-7
size: -
CDR3: CASSFGQGLWEQYF

V: TRBV12-3/TRBV12-4
J: TRBJ2-3
size: -
CDR3: CASSGTSGRLRTDTQYF

V: TRBV15
J: TRBJ2-1
size: -
CDR3: CATSRGDSWGGNYNEQFF

V: TRBV15
J: TRBJ2-3
size: few
CDR3: CATSRDQSVEGQYF

V: TRBV7-9
J: TRBJ1-1
size: -
CDR3: CASGGTLNTEAFF